This TCR beta chain was captured by sequencing in a study of shared clonotypes between healthy human individuals. Unmatched junction bases numbered 9, after V lost 11 bases and J lost 3 bases. This CDR3 contains 14 residues. Germline CDR1 reads SNHLY; CDR2 reads FYNNEI. Every subset had its genomic DNA shared out evenly among several immunoSEQ plates. The table came from immunoSEQ multiplex PCR; TCRdb's copy has only in-frame clones and leaves some out. The sample consists of roughly 700,000 clones, 90% of them appearing once. The sample was memory CD8+ T cells from PBMCs. Specified subset: CD45RO+ cells pooled with CCR7-negative TemRA cells. The TCR originated in a man aged 18 to 29 in good health. Some clones in this sample may be carry-over from other donors' samples. The genes are TRBV2 and TRBJ2-7; 11 bases fit TRBD2. The CDR3 spells CAGRGSGRVYEQYF. CDR3 DNA sequence: TGTGCCGGGAGGGGTAGCGGGAGGGTCTACGAGCAGTACTTC.